A single sample gave rise to the 20 T cell receptor beta chains below, sequenced in a study of OX40 agonist ivuxolimab in advanced cancers. The table came from immunoSEQ multiplex PCR; TCRdb's copy has only in-frame clones and leaves some out. The repertoire consists of about 58,000 clones, with approximately 80% occurring once and the leading ten covering roughly 1.5%. Specimen: CD4+ or CD8+ T cells sorted from blood, collected in a trial of the OX40 agonist ivuxolimab. These receptors were collected from an adult with an advanced solid tumor such as melanoma, head and neck, liver or kidney cancer.

The chain carries TRBV29-1 and TRBJ2-3; TRBD2 matches at 8 bases. The V gene's germline CDR1 is SQVTM and CDR2 ANQGSEA. The junction had 1 base not matched to a gene; V was cut back by 4 bases and J by 1 base. The CDR3 is made up of 13 amino acids. Here the CDR3 reads CSVVTSGTDTQYF. The CDR3 region has the DNA TGCAGCGTTGTGACTAGCGGCACAGATACGCAGTATTTT.

The CDR3 here is CASSEAWDRELFF. For the CDR3, the DNA is TGTGCCAGCAGTGAAGCTTGGGACCGGGAGCTGTTTTTT. The chain carries TRBV6-1 and TRBJ2-2, with D perhaps being TRBD1 or TRBD2 (5 bases each). Trimming shortened V by 0 bases and J by 9 bases, and 8 bases separated the two germline ends. Germline CDR1 reads MNHNS; CDR2 reads SASEGT. The length of the CDR3 is 13 residues.

J is TRBJ2-1 and V is TRBV29-1, with 16 bases aligning to TRBD2. V was clipped by 6 bases and J by 0 bases; unmatched bases: 11. In germline, CDR1 is SQVTM, CDR2 ANQGSEA. The CDR3 extends over 19 amino acids. The CDR3 sequence is CSVNSGLAGGRLSYNEQFF. CDR3 DNA: TGCAGCGTCAACTCGGGACTAGCGGGGGGGCGCCTCTCCTACAATGAGCAGTTCTTC.

The chain links TRBV28 to TRBJ1-2, with D possibly being TRBD1 (6 bases). The germline V gene has CDR1 MDHEN and CDR2 SYDVKM. CDR3 size: 13 residues. V was pared by 7 bases and J by 4 bases, with 13 bases between. The chain's CDR3 is CASNRDSFYGYTF. CDR3 coding DNA: TGTGCCAGCAACAGGGATTCTTTCTATGGCTACACCTTC.

The sample holds one count of this clone. The chain combines TRBV7-3 with TRBJ2-1; 11 positions agree with TRBD2. The germline gives CDR1 SGHTA, CDR2 FQGTGA. CDR3 size: 15 residues. V was pared by 2 bases and J by 7 bases, with 4 bases of the junction left unmatched. The chain's CDR3 is CASSLVASGRNEQFF. The CDR3 coding sequence is TGTGCCAGCAGCTTAGTGGCTAGCGGGAGGAATGAGCAGTTCTTC. The full variable domain, its missing parts supplied by reference TRBV7-3 and TRBJ2-1, is GAGVSQTPSNKVTEKGKYVELRCDPISGHTALYWYRQSLGQGPEFLIYFQGTGAADDSGLPNDRFFAVRPEGSVSTLKIQRTERGDSAVYLCASSLVASGRNEQFFGPGTRLTVL.

Relative to its sample, this clone is medium-sized. The rearrangement joins TRBV2 to TRBJ2-7, with D possibly matching TRBD1 (5 bases). CDR1 is SNHLY, CDR2 FYNNEI, per germline. The ends were cut back, 3 bases at V and 4 bases at J, with 13 bases in the middle. The CDR3 is 14 amino acids. CDR3: CASSEIRGRYEQYF. DNA of the CDR3: TGTGCCAGCAGTGAGATTAGGGGTCGGTACGAGCAGTACTTC. Supplemented by reference TRBV2 and TRBJ2-7, the full variable domain reads EPEVTQTPSHQVTQMGQEVILRCVPISNHLYFYWYRQILGQKVEFLVSFYNNEISEKSEIFDDQFSVERPDGSNFTLKIRSTKLEDSAMYFCASSEIRGRYEQYFGPGTRLTVT.

This chain links TRBV6-6 with TRBJ1-2; D is ambiguous. The germline gives CDR1 MNHNY, CDR2 SVGAGI (reference sequence). This CDR3 has 13 amino acids. V lost 6 bases, J lost 1 base, and 9 bases lay in between. The CDR3 reads CASSMTSNYGYTF. For the CDR3, the DNA is TGTGCCAGCAGCATGACAAGTAACTATGGCTACACCTTC.

The chain joins TRBV5-1 to TRBJ2-4; no clear D. This CDR3 has 17 amino acids. Germline V gives CDR1 SGHRS, CDR2 YFSETQ. V dropped 0 bases and J dropped 0 bases, with 13 bases sitting between them. The CDR3 spells CASSLEIAAQAKNIQYF. In DNA form, the CDR3 reads TGCGCCAGCAGCTTGGAAATTGCAGCCCAAGCCAAAAACATTCAGTACTTC.

The chain is built from TRBV7-8 and TRBJ1-3; 7 bases line up with TRBD1. Germline lookup yields CDR1 SGHVS and CDR2 FQNEAQ. CDR3 length equals 18 residues. V gave up 0 bases and J gave up 7 bases; unmatched junction bases: 15. CDR3 DNA: TGTGCCAGCAGCTTAGCAGGGAACAGGGGCAGATTTGGTAACACCATATATTTT. This codes for CASSLAGNRGRFGNTIYF.

V is TRBV19 and J is TRBJ1-5; D not resolved. V was shortened by 0 bases and J by 6 bases, with 9 bases between the two germline ends. Germline loops: CDR1 LNHDA, CDR2 SQIVND (reference sequence). The CDR3 extends over 14 amino acids. The CDR3 nucleotides read TGTGCCAGTAGTATAGAGGCCGTCAGTCAGCCCCAGCATTTT. Protein sequence: CASSIEAVSQPQHF. Drawing the rest from reference TRBV19 and TRBJ1-5, the complete variable domain is DGGITQSPKYLFRKEGQNVTLSCEQNLNHDAMYWYRQDPGQGLRLIYYSQIVNDFQKGDIAEGYSVSREKKESFPLTVTSAQKNPTAFYLCASSIEAVSQPQHFGDGTRLSIL.

This clone occurred a few times. This specimen includes other DNA sequences encoding the same CDR3. The V gene is TRBV2, the J gene TRBJ1-2; D is unclear. Germline assignment: CDR1 SNHLY and CDR2 FYNNEI. The germline V and J ends were trimmed by 4 bases and 0 bases, with 9 bases remaining between them. This CDR3 is built from 14 residues. The CDR3 is CASSVGRSNYGYTF. The CDR3, as DNA: TGTGCCAGCAGTGTGGGCAGATCTAACTATGGCTACACCTTC.

The chain uses TRBV11-3 and TRBJ1-1; D remains ambiguous. V lost 8 bases and J lost 1, with 11 bases in between. Germline CDR1 is SGHNT and CDR2 is YENEEA. This CDR3 has 13 amino acids. CDR3 sequence reads: CASLGQANTEAFF. CDR3 coding DNA: TGTGCCAGCCTAGGCCAGGCGAACACTGAAGCTTTCTTT.

The V gene is TRBV6-6, the J gene TRBJ2-7; a possible D gene is TRBD1 (6 bases). Between the trimmed V and J ends, which lost 4 bases and 1 base, there was a span of 8 bases. The CDR3 totals 13 residues. Looked up from germline, CDR1 is MNHNY and CDR2 is SVGAGI (reference sequence). CDR3 DNA: TGTGCCAGCAGTTTGGGGGCATCCTACGAGCAGTACTTC. This codes for CASSLGASYEQYF.

The gene calls are TRBV7-9 and TRBJ1-5, with a possible D match to TRBD1 (5 bases). Germline CDR1 and CDR2: SEHNR and FQNEAQ (reference sequence). Trimming left V 3 bases short and J 7 bases short, with 13 bases between. The CDR3 is made up of 14 amino acids. The DNA for the CDR3 is TGTGCCAGCAGCTTCGCAGGGTCTGGCCAGCCCCAGCATTTT. As protein: CASSFAGSGQPQHF.

The chain combines TRBV28 with TRBJ1-5; possible D gene TRBD1, 6 bases. Trimming shortened V by 5 bases and J by 7 bases, and 15 bases separated the two germline ends. Per germline, CDR1 MDHEN and CDR2 SYDVKM. This CDR3 comprises 14 residues. CDR3 coding DNA: TGTGCCAGCAGTCCCACGGGGGCGGTGCAGCCCCAGCATTTT. Translated: CASSPTGAVQPQHF. Based on the CDR3 plus reference TRBV28 and TRBJ1-5, the full variable domain is DVKVTQSSRYLVKRTGEKVFLECVQDMDHENMFWYRQDPGLGLRLIYFSYDVKMKEKGDIPEGYSVSREKKERFSLILESASTNQTSMYLCASSPTGAVQPQHFGDGTRLSIL.

This chain links TRBV4-3 with TRBJ1-1; TRBD1 matches 10 bases. Germline V CDR1 and CDR2: LGHNA, YSLEER. The CDR3 loop spans 15 amino acids. The trim removed 1 base at V and 5 bases at J, leaving 4 bases unmatched. The DNA for the CDR3 is TGCGCCAGCAGCCAAGGGGGACAGGGGCAAACTGAAGCTTTCTTT. It encodes CASSQGGQGQTEAFF.

J is TRBJ2-5 and V is TRBV14; tentatively, D is TRBD2 (5 bases). Trimming took off 4 bases at V and 0 bases at J, with 9 bases between the two ends. The CDR3 has 14 amino acids. Germline-derived CDR1 and CDR2 are SGHDN and FVKESK. CDR3 in DNA: TGTGCCAGCAGCCTAACTAGGTACCAAGAGACCCAGTACTTC. As protein: CASSLTRYQETQYF. The variable domain in full, with the rest retrieved from reference TRBV14 and TRBJ2-5, is EAGVTQFPSHSVIEKGQTVTLRCDPISGHDNLYWYRRVMGKEIKFLLHFVKESKQDESGMPNNRFLAERTGGTYSTLKVQPAELEDSGVYFCASSLTRYQETQYFGPGTRLLVL.

The sample holds a few counts of this clone. V gene TRBV11-2 combines with J gene TRBJ2-3; D unclear. Germline lookup yields CDR1 SGHAT and CDR2 FQNNGV. This CDR3 has 14 residues. Trimming shortened V by 1 base and J by 0 bases, and 5 bases separated the two germline ends. CDR3 sequence reads: CASSLGPSTDTQYF. The CDR3 DNA reads as TGTGCCAGCAGCTTAGGACCTAGCACAGATACGCAGTATTTT.

Regarding this clone: At one end, the junction sequence differs from germline, possibly due to a read error. V usage is TRBV7-9 and J usage is TRBJ1-6; weak D call: TRBD1 (5 bases). Germline V lookup: CDR1 SEHNR, CDR2 FQNEAQ (reference sequence). CDR3 length: 15 amino acids. The CDR3 DNA sequence: TGTGTCAGCAGCTTTTCCCAGGGAAACAATTCACCCCTCCACTTT. This translates into CVSSFSQGNNSPLHF. Looking up the rest from reference TRBV7-9 and TRBJ1-6 gives the full variable domain: DTGVSQNPRHKITKRGQNVTFRCDPISEHNRLYWYRQTLGQGPEFLTYFQNEAQLEKSRLLSDRFSAERPKGSFSTLEIQRTEQGDSAMYLCVSSFSQGNNSPLHFGNGTRLTVT.

The chain carries TRBV27 and TRBJ1-1; D is ambiguous. V lost 7 bases and J lost 4, with 13 bases in between. The CDR3 covers 13 residues. Germline V gene sequence: CDR1 MNHEY, CDR2 SMNVEV (reference sequence). CDR3 sequence (DNA): TGTGCCAGCACTTCAGCGCTGTTCACTGAAGCTTTCTTT. This translates into CASTSALFTEAFF.